This T cell receptor (beta chain) is from a study of cytomegalovirus exposure and HLA in healthy donors. Regarding the study as a whole: No immune exposure information besides CMV serostatus was available. The likely origin of a cluster of highly shared sequence variants was a sequencing artifact.

J gave up 2 bases and V 4 bases, and 4 bases lay outside the gene matches. The CDR3 consists of 14 residues. Germline V lookup: CDR1 SNHLY, CDR2 FYNNEI. This clone was seen a few times. Its specificity is not known. PCR was performed using 60 Vbeta and 13 Jbeta primers. The table came from immunoSEQ multiplex PCR; TCRdb's copy has only in-frame clones and leaves some out. The sample consists of some 110,000 clones, roughly 70% of them appearing once. The genes are TRBV2 and TRBJ1-2; TRBD1 matches 7 bases. The sequencing sample was made of PBMCs. This TCR derives from a woman between 18 and 30 years old in good health and CMV-seronegative. CDR3 sequence reads: CASSVTTGNYGYTF. The CDR3 DNA is TGTGCCAGCAGTGTTACGACAGGGAACTATGGCTACACCTTC.